These T cell receptor beta chains were read from a single sample in a study of beta chain features in type 1 diabetes. Profiling relied on immunoSEQ multiplex PCR, and the TCRdb table lists in-frame clones only, not all of them. The table shows more than 200,000 clones, with 16% occurring only once. Sequencing was done on a sample of naive CD4+ T cells from blood. The receptors originated from a man under 40 with type 1 diabetes. CDR3s include the opening cysteine and the closing phenylalanine or tryptophan. D genes are given only for firm matches. Clone sizes are given selectively: once, few, many, or a class where the clone is expanded.

. | TRBJ1-5 | TRBV13 | . | CASSLGPKSNQPQHF | TGTGCCAGCAGCCTGGGACCGAAAAGCAATCAGCCCCAGCATTTT
. | TRBJ2-7 | TRBV5-1 | . | CASSLYGQSEQYF | TGCGCCAGCAGCTTGTATGGACAGTCTGAGCAGTACTTC
TRBD1 | TRBJ1-2 | TRBV29-1 | . | CSVGQGGPYGYTF | TGCAGCGTCGGACAGGGGGGACCCTATGGCTACACCTTC
. | TRBJ1-1 | TRBV5-1 | few | CASSDKNTEAFF | TGCGCCAGCAGTGATAAGAACACTGAAGCTTTCTTT
. | TRBJ1-4 | TRBV30 | . | CAWSVSGLREKLFF | TGTGCCTGGAGTGTTTCTGGGCTGAGGGAAAAACTGTTTTTT
. | TRBJ2-5 | TRBV4-1 | few | CASSQDGGEETQYF | TGCGCCAGCAGCCAAGATGGAGGGGAAGAGACCCAGTACTTC
. | TRBJ1-5 | TRBV25-1 | . | CASGGAANQPQHF | TGTGCCAGCGGGGGGGCCGCAAATCAGCCCCAGCATTTT
TRBD1 | TRBJ2-5 | TRBV28 | . | CASGTVQTQETQYF | TGTGCCAGTGGGACAGTTCAGACCCAAGAGACCCAGTACTTC
. | TRBJ2-1 | TRBV4-3 | . | CASSLSGSYNEQFF | TGCGCCAGCAGCCTTTCGGGGTCCTACAATGAGCAGTTCTTC
. | TRBJ2-1 | TRBV7-2 | . | CASSLAGEVYNEQFF | TGTGCCAGCAGCTTAGCGGGAGAAGTCTACAATGAGCAGTTCTTC
TRBD2 | TRBJ2-7 | TRBV19 | . | CASSNIAGGPYEQYF | TGTGCCAGTAGTAATATAGCGGGAGGGCCCTACGAGCAGTACTTC
. | TRBJ2-3 | TRBV4-3 | few | CASSLQPAAWADTQYF | TGCGCCAGCAGCCTCCAACCCGCAGCGTGGGCAGATACGCAGTATTTT
. | TRBJ1-2 | TRBV9 | . | CASSVGLEPFYGYTF | TGTGCCAGCAGCGTAGGGCTGGAACCTTTCTATGGCTACACCTTC
. | TRBJ2-1 | TRBV28 | . | CASSLSPGVLWIF | TGTGCCAGCAGTTTAAGCCCAGGGGTATTGTGGATCTTC
. | TRBJ2-1 | TRBV27 | few | CASSRLAANEQFF | TGTGCCAGCAGTCGGCTAGCTGCCAATGAGCAGTTCTTC
. | TRBJ1-1 | TRBV7-2 | . | CASSLPVAWGTEAFF | TGTGCCAGCAGCTTACCAGTCGCGTGGGGCACTGAAGCTTTCTTT
. | TRBJ1-2 | TRBV5-1 | . | CASLKQPSNYGYTF | TGCGCCAGCTTGAAGCAGCCGTCGAACTATGGCTACACCTTC
. | TRBJ2-3 | TRBV9 | few | CASSRDRDTQYF | TGTGCCAGCAGCCGAGATAGGGATACGCAGTATTTT
. | TRBJ2-7 | TRBV5-1 | . | CASSLDDYEQYF | TGCGCCAGCAGCTTGGACGACTACGAGCAGTACTTC
TRBD1 | TRBJ2-7 | TRBV7-9 | few | CASTNSDRERNEQYF | TGTGCCAGCACCAACTCCGACAGGGAAAGGAACGAGCAGTACTTC
TRBD2 | TRBJ2-1 | TRBV7-8 | few | CASSSLAGGPIYEQFF | TGTGCCAGCAGCTCTTTAGCGGGAGGGCCGATTTATGAGCAGTTCTTC
TRBD1 | TRBJ1-2 | TRBV18 | . | CASSPRRGRDRDYGYTF | TGTGCCAGCTCACCGCGACGGGGCAGGGACAGGGACTATGGCTACACCTTC
TRBD2 | TRBJ2-3 | TRBV23-1 | . | CASILAGVSRKYTDTQYF | TGCGCCAGCATATTAGCGGGAGTATCGCGGAAATACACAGATACGCAGTATTTT
. | TRBJ2-2 | TRBV18 | few | CASSPQGTNTGELFF | TGTGCCAGCTCTCCACAGGGTACCAACACCGGGGAGCTGTTTTTT
. | TRBJ1-2 | TRBV29-1 | few | CSVAGLRNNGYTF | TGCAGCGTCGCTGGACTGAGGAACAATGGCTACACCTTC
. | TRBJ2-4 | TRBV7-2 | . | CASSLGWNIQYF | TGTGCCAGCAGCTTAGGGTGGAACATTCAGTACTTC
TRBD2 | TRBJ2-7 | TRBV30 | few | CAWSGPQPGLAYYEQYF | TGTGCCTGGAGTGGGCCTCAACCGGGACTAGCGTACTACGAGCAGTACTTC
. | TRBJ1-2 | TRBV28 | . | CASSQSNYGYTF | TGTGCCAGCAGTCAATCTAACTATGGCTACACCTTC
. | TRBJ1-5 | TRBV4-1 | few | CASSQGRVEPQHF | TGCGCCAGCAGCCAAGGTAGGGTTGAGCCCCAGCATTTT
TRBD1 | TRBJ2-4 | TRBV28 | few | CASSSGQGEGIQYF | TGTGCCAGCAGTTCCGGACAGGGGGAAGGCATTCAGTACTTC
TRBD1 | TRBJ2-2 | TRBV11-2 | few | CASRRTGATGELFF | TGTGCCAGCAGACGGACAGGGGCCACCGGGGAGCTGTTTTTT
. | TRBJ2-2 | TRBV29-1 | few | CSVGGSGGGELFF | TGCAGCGTTGGGGGTTCGGGCGGCGGGGAGCTGTTTTTT
. | TRBJ2-6 | TRBV30 | few | CAWSRAAFSGANVLTF | TGTGCCTGGAGTCGGGCAGCGTTTTCTGGGGCCAACGTCCTGACTTTC
. | TRBJ2-5 | TRBV5-1 | . | CASSLSGGGETQYF | TGCGCCAGCAGCTTGAGTGGGGGCGGAGAGACCCAGTACTTC
. | TRBJ2-1 | TRBV5-1 | . | CASADGSSYNEQFF | TGCGCCAGTGCCGACGGGAGCTCCTACAATGAGCAGTTCTTC
. | TRBJ2-6 | TRBV30 | few | CAWSEQLSGANVLTF | TGTGCCTGGAGTGAACAGCTCTCTGGGGCCAACGTCCTGACTTTC
TRBD1 | TRBJ2-7 | TRBV5-1 | few | CASRQTRDRGYEQYF | TGCGCCAGCAGACAGACCAGGGACAGGGGTTACGAGCAGTACTTC
. | TRBJ2-3 | TRBV2 | . | CASSGVADTDTQYF | TGTGCCAGCAGTGGAGTAGCGGACACAGATACGCAGTATTTT
TRBD1 | TRBJ2-7 | TRBV30 | few | CAWSGDRGLYEQYF | TGTGCCTGGAGTGGGGACAGGGGGCTGTACGAGCAGTACTTC
TRBD1 | TRBJ1-1 | TRBV30 | few | CAWSVAQGGTAFF | TGTGCCTGGAGTGTAGCTCAGGGGGGCACGGCTTTCTTT
TRBD2 | TRBJ2-1 | TRBV13 | few | CASSLNSGRWGNEQFF | TGTGCCAGCAGCCTAAATAGCGGGAGGTGGGGTAATGAGCAGTTCTTC
TRBD1 | TRBJ2-2 | TRBV10-3 | few | CAIRDRELDSGELFF | TGTGCCATCAGGGACAGGGAATTAGACTCCGGGGAGCTGTTTTTT
TRBD2 | TRBJ2-1 | TRBV7-2 | . | CASSQRTSGTGEQFF | TGTGCCAGCAGCCAACGGACTAGCGGGACCGGTGAGCAGTTCTTC
. | TRBJ2-7 | TRBV7-2 | . | CASSPGRTSYEQYF | TGTGCCAGCAGCCCGGGTCGAACCTCCTACGAGCAGTACTTC
TRBD1 | TRBJ2-3 | TRBV9 | few | CASSVTPGTGSINTQYF | TGTGCCAGCAGCGTTACTCCCGGGACAGGGTCAATAAATACGCAGTATTTT
. | TRBJ2-2 | TRBV4-1 | . | CASSQDLRNNGELFF | TGCGCCAGCAGCCAAGATCTGAGGAACAACGGGGAGCTGTTTTTT
TRBD1 | TRBJ2-7 | TRBV28 | . | CASSSGQGHYEQYF | TGTGCCAGCAGCTCCGGACAGGGCCACTACGAGCAGTACTTC
. | TRBJ2-3 | TRBV7-6 | . | CASSSGLRRSTDTQYF | TGTGCCAGCAGCTCGGGACTCCGACGGAGCACAGATACGCAGTATTTT